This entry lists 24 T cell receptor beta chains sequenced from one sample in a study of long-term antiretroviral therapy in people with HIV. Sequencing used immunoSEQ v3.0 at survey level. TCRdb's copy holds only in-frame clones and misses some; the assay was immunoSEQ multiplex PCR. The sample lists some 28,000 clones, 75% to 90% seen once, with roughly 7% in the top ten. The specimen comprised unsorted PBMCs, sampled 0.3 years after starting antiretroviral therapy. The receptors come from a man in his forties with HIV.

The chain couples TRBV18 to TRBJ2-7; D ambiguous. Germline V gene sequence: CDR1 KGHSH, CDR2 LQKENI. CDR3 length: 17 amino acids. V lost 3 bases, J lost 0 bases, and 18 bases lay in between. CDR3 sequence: CASSPTTTGVASYEQYF. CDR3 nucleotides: TGTGCCAGCTCACCTACGACGACGGGTGTCGCCTCCTACGAGCAGTACTTC.

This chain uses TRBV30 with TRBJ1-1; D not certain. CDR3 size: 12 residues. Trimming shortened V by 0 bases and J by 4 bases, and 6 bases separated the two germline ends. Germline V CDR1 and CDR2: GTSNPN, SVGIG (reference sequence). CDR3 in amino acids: CAWSVRTTEAFF. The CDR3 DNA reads TGTGCCTGGAGTGTACGGACCACTGAAGCTTTCTTT. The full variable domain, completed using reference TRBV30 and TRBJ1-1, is SQTIHQWPATLVQPVGSPLSLECTVEGTSNPNLYWYRQAAGRGLQLLFYSVGIGQISSEVPQNLSASRPQDRQFILSSKKLLLSDSGFYLCAWSVRTTEAFFGQGTRLTVV.

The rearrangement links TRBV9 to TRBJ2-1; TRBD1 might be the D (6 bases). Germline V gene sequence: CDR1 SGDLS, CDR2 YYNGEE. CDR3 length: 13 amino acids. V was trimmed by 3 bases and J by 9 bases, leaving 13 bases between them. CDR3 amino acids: CASSDTGIGEQFF. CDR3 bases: TGTGCCAGCAGCGATACAGGGATTGGTGAGCAGTTCTTC.

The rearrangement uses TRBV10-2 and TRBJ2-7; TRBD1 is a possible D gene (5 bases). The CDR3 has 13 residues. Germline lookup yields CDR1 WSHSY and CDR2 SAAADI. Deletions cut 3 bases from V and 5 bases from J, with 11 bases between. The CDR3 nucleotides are TGCGCCAGCAGTGATTTGGGGCCTGACGAGCAGTACTTC. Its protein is CASSDLGPDEQYF.

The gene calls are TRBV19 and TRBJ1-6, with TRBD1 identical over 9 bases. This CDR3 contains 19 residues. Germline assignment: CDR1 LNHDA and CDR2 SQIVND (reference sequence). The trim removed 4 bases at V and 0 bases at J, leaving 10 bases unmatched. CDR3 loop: CASSTGTGTINSYNSPLHF. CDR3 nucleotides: TGTGCCAGTAGTACCGGGACAGGGACCATTAACTCCTATAATTCACCCCTCCACTTT.

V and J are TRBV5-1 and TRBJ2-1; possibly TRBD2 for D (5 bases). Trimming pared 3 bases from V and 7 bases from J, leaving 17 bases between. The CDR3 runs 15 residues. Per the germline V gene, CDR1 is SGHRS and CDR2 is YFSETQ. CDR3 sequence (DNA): TGCGCCAGCAGCTCAAAACTGGGGTCGGGGAATGAGCAGTTCTTC. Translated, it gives CASSSKLGSGNEQFF.

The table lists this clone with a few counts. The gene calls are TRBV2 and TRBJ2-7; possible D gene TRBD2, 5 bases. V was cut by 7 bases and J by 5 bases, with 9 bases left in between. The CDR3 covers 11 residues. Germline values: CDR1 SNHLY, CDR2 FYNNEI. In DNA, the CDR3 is TGTGCCAGCAACGAGGGAGACGAGCAGTACTTC. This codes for CASNEGDEQYF.

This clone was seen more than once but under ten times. In DNA, the CDR3 is TGTGCCAGCAGCTTAGGGGCCAGGGTGGGCTATGGCTACACCTTC. It codes for CASSLGARVGYGYTF. The chain couples TRBV7-2 to TRBJ1-2; the D gene is possibly TRBD1 (5 bases). The CDR3 is 15 amino acids. From germline, CDR1 is SGHTA and CDR2 FQGNSA. Trimming stripped 1 base from V and 4 bases from J, with 13 bases between.

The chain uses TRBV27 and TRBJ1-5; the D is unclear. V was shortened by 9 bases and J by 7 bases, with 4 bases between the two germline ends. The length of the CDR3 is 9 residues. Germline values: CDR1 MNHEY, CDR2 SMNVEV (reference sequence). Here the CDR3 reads CARGQPQHF. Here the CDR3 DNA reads TGTGCCAGGGGGCAGCCCCAGCATTTT.

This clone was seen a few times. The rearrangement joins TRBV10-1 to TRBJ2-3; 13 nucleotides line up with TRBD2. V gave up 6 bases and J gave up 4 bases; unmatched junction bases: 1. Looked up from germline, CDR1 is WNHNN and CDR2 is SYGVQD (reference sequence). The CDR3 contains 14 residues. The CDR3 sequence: CASSGTSGADTQYF. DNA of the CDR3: TGCGCCAGCAGCGGGACTAGCGGGGCAGATACGCAGTATTTT.

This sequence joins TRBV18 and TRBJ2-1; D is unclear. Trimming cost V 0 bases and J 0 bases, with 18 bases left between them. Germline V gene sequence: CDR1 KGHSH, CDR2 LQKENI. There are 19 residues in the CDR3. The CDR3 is CASSPPGKLLTNSYNEQFF. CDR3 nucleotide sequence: TGTGCCAGCTCACCACCAGGCAAGCTACTGACAAACTCCTACAATGAGCAGTTCTTC.

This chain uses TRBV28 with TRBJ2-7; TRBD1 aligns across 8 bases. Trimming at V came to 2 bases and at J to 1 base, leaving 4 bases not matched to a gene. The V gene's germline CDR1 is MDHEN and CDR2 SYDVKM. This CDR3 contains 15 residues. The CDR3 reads CASSLPGTGSYEQYF. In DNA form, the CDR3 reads TGTGCCAGCAGTTTACCCGGGACAGGATCCTACGAGCAGTACTTC.

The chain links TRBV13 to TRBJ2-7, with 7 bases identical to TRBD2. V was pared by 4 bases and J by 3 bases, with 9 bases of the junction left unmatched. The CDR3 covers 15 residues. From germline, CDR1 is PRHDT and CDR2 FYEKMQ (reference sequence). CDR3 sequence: CASSSTTRGSYEQYF. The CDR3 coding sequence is TGTGCCAGCAGCTCCACCACCCGCGGGAGCTACGAGCAGTACTTC.

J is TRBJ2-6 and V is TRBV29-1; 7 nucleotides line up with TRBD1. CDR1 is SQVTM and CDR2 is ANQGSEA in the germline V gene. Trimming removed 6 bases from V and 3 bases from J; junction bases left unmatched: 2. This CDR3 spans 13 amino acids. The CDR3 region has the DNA TGCAGCGTCCGGACAGGTGGGGCCAACGTCCTGACTTTC. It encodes CSVRTGGANVLTF.

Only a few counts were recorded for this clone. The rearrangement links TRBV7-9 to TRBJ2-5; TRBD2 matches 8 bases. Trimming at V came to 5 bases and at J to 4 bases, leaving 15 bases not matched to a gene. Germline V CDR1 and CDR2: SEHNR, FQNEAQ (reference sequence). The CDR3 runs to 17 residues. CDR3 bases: TGTGCCAGCAGCCCAGGACGAATAGCGGGAATAGGAGAGACCCAGTACTTC. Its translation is CASSPGRIAGIGETQYF.

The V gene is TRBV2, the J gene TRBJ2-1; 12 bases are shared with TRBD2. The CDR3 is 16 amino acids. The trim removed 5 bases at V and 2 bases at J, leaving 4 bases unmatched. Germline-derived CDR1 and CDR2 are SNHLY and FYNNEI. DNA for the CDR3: TGTGCCAGCAGTAGCGCTAGCGGGAGGGCCTACAATGAGCAGTTCTTC. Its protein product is CASSSASGRAYNEQFF.

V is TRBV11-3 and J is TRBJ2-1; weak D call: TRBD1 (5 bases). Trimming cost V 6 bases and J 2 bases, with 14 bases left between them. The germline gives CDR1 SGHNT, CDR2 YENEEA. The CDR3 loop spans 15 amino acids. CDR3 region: CASSLRRGPYNEQFF. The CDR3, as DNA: TGTGCCAGCAGTCTTAGAAGGGGCCCCTACAATGAGCAGTTCTTC.

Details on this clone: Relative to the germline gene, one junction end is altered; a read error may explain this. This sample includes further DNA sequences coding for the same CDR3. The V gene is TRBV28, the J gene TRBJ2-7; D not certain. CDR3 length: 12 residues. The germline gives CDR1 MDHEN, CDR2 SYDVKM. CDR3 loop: CASSLQAYEQYF. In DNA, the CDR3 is TGTGCCAGCAGCCTTCAAGCCTACGAGCAGTACTTT. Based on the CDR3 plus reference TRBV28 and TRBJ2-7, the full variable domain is DVKVTQSSRYLVKRTGEKVFLECVQDMDHENMFWYRQDPGLGLRLIYFSYDVKMKEKGDIPEGYSVSREKKERFSLILESASTNQTSMYLCASSLQAYEQYFGPGTRLTVT.

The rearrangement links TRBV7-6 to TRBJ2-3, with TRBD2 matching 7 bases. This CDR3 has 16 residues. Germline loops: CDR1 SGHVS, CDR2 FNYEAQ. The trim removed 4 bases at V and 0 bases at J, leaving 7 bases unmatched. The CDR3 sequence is CASSSPAGTSTDTQYF. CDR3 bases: TGTGCCAGCAGCTCCCCAGCGGGAACTAGCACAGATACGCAGTATTTT.

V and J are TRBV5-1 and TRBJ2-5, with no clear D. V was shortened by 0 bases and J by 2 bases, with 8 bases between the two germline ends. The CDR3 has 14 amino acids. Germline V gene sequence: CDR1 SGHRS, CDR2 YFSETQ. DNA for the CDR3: TGCGCCAGCAGCTTGGCCGGGCTGCAAGAGACCCAGTACTTC. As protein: CASSLAGLQETQYF.

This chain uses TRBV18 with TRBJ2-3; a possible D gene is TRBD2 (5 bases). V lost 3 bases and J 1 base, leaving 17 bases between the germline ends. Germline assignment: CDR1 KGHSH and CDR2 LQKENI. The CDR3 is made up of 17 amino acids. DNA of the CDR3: TGTGCCAGCTCACCCATGGACTCAGCGATGGGCACAGATACGCAGTATTTT. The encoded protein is CASSPMDSAMGTDTQYF.

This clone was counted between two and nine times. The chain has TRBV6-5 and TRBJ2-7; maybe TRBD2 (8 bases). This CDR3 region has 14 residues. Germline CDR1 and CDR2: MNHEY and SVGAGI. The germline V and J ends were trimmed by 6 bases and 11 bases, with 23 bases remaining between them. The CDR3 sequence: CASSYTGTAGREYF. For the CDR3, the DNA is TGTGCCAGCAGCTATACCGGGACAGCCGGGAGGGAGTACTTC.

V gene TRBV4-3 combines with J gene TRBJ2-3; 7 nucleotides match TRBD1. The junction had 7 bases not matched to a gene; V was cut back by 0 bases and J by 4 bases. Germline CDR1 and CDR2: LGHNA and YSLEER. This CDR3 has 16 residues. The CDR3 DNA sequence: TGCGCCAGCAGCCAAGATTTTGCAGGGGGAGCAGATACGCAGTATTTT. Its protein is CASSQDFAGGADTQYF.

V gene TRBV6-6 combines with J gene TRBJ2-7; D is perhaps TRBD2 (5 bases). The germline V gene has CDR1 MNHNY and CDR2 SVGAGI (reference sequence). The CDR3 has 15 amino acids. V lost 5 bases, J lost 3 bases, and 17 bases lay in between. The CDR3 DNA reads TGTGCCAGCAGTCCCCTCGGACGGAGGAGCTACGAGCAGTACTTC. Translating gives CASSPLGRRSYEQYF.